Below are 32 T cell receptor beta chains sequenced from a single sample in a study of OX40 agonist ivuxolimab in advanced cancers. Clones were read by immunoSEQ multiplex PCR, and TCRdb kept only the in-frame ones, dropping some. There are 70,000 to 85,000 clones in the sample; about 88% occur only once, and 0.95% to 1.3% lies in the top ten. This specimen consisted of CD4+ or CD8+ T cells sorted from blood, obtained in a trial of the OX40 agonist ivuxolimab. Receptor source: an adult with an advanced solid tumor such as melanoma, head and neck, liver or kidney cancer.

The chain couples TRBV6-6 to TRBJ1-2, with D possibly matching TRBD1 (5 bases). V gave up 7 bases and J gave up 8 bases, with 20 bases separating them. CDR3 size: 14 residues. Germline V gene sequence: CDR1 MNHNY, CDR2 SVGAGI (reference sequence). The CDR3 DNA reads TGTGCCAGCAAGCCGGGACCCTCAAAGGGGGGCTACACCTTC. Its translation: CASKPGPSKGGYTF.

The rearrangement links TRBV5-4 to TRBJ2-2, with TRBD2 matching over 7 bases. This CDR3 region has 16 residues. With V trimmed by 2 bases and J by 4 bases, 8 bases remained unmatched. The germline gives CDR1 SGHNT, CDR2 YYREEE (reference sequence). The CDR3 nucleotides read TGTGCCAGCAGCTTCTCGAGGGAGGGGCGCACCGGGGAGCTGTTTTTT. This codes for CASSFSREGRTGELFF.

Here the CDR3 reads CASSLNGQGANNEKLFF. The CDR3 region has the DNA TGTGCCAGCAGTTTAAACGGACAGGGGGCAAATAATGAAAAACTGTTTTTT. This chain uses TRBV27 with TRBJ1-4; 11 bases line up with TRBD1. V was pared by 2 bases and J by 4 bases, with 6 bases of the junction left unmatched. CDR1 and CDR2 from the germline V gene are MNHEY and SMNVEV (reference sequence). The CDR3 sequence is 17 residues long.

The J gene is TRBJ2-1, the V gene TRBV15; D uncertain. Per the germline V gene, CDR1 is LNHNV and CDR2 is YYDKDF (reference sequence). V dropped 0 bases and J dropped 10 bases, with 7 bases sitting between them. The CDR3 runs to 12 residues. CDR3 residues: CATSRDYWEQFF. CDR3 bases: TGTGCCACCAGCAGAGATTATTGGGAGCAGTTCTTC. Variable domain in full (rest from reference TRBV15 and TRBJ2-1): DAMVIQNPRYQVTQFGKPVTLSCSQTLNHNVMYWYQQKSSQAPKLLFHYYDKDFNNEADTPDNFQSRRPNTSFCFLDIRSPGLGDTAMYLCATSRDYWEQFFGPGTRLTVL.

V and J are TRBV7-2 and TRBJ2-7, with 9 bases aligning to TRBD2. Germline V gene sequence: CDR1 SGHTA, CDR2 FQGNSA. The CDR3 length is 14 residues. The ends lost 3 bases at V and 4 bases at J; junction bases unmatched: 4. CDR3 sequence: CASSFTSGPYEQYF. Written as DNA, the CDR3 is TGTGCCAGCAGCTTTACTAGCGGGCCTTACGAGCAGTACTTC.

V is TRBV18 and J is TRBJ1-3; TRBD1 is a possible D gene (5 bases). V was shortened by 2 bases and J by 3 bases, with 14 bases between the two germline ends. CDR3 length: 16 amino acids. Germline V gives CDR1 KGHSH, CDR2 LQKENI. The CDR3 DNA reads TGTGCCAGCTCACCAAACCCCATGGGGGATGGAAACACCATATATTTT. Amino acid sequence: CASSPNPMGDGNTIYF.

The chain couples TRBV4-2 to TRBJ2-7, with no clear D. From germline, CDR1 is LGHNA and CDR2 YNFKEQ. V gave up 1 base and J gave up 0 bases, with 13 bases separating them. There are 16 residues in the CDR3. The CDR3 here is CASSQVLRLPSYEQYF. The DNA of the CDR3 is TGTGCCAGCAGCCAAGTCCTGAGATTACCCTCCTACGAGCAGTACTTC.

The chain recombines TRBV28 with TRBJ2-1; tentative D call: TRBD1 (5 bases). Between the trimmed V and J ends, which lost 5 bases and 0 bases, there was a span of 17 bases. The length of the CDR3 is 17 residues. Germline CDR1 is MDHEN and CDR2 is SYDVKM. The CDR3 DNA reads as TGTGCCAGCAGTACCGCGACAGCACGTTACTCCTACAATGAGCAGTTCTTC. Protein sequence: CASSTATARYSYNEQFF.

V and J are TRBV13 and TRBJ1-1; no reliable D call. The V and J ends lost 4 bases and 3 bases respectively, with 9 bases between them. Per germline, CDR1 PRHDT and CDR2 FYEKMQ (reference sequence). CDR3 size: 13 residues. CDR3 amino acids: CASSSDKDTEAFF. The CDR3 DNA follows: TGTGCCAGCAGCTCAGACAAGGACACTGAAGCTTTCTTT.

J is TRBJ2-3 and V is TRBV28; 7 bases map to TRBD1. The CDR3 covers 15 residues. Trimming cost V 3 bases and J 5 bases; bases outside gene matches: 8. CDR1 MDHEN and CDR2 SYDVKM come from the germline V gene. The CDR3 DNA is TGTGCCAGCAGTTTTTACCAGGGGGACGGAGATACGCAGTATTTT. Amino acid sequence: CASSFYQGDGDTQYF.

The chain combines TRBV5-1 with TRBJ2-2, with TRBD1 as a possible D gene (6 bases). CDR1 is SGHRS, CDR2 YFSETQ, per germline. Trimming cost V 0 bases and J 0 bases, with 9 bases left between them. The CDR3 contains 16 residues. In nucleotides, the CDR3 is TGCGCCAGCAGCTTGGGGCGACAGGCGAACACCGGGGAGCTGTTTTTT. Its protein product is CASSLGRQANTGELFF. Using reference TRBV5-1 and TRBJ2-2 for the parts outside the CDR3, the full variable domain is KAGVTQTPRYLIKTRGQQVTLSCSPISGHRSVSWYQQTPGQGLQFLFEYFSETQRNKGNFPGRFSGRQFSNSRSEMNVSTLELGDSALYLCASSLGRQANTGELFFGEGSRLTVL.

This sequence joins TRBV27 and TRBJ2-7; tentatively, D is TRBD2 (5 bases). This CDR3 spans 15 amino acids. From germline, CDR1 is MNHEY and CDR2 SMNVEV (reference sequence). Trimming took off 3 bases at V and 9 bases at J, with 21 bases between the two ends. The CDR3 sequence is CASSFSGFSPSGQYF. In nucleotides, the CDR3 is TGTGCCAGCAGTTTTTCGGGGTTCTCCCCATCGGGGCAGTACTTC.

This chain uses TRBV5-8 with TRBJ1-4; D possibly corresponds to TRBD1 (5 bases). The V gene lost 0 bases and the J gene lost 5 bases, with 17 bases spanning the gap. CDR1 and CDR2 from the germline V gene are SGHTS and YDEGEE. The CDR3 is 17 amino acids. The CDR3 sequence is CASSLAIGPGQNEKLFF. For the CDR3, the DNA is TGTGCCAGCAGCTTGGCAATCGGTCCAGGGCAGAATGAAAAACTGTTTTTT.

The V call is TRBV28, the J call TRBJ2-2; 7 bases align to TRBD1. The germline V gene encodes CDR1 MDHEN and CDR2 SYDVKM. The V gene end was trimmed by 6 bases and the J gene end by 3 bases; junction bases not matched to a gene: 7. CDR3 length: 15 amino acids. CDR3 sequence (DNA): TGTGCCAGCAGGAAGGACAGGTCCTACACCGGGGAGCTGTTTTTT. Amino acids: CASRKDRSYTGELFF.

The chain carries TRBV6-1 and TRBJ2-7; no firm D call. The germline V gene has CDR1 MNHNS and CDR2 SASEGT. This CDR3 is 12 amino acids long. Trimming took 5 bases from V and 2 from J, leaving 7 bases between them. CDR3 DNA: TGTGCCAGCAGTTGGGCCACCTACGAGCAGTACTTC. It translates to CASSWATYEQYF.

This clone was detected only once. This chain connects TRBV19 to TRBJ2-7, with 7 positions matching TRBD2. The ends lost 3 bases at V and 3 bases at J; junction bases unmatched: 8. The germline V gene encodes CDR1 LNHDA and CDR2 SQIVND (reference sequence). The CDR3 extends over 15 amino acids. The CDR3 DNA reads TGTGCCAGTAGTATCCCGGGGGGTTCTATCTACGAGCAGTACTTC. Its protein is CASSIPGGSIYEQYF.

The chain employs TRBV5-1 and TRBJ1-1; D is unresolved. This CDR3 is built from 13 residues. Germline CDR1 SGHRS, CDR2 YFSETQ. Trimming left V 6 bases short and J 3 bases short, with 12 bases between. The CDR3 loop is CASTLGPDTEAFF. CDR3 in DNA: TGCGCCAGCACCCTGGGCCCCGACACTGAAGCTTTCTTT.

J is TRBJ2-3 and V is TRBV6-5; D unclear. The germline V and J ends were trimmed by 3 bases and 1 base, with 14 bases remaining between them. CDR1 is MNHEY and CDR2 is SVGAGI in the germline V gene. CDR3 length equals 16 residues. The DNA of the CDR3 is TGTGCCAGCAGTTATCAGTACGGTGGGGGCACAGATACGCAGTATTTT. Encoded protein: CASSYQYGGGTDTQYF.

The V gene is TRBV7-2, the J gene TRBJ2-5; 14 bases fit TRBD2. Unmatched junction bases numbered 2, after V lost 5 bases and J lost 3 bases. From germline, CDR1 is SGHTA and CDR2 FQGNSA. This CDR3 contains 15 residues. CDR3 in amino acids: CASSLGLAGEETQYF. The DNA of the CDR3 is TGTGCCAGCAGCCTGGGACTAGCGGGAGAAGAGACCCAGTACTTC.

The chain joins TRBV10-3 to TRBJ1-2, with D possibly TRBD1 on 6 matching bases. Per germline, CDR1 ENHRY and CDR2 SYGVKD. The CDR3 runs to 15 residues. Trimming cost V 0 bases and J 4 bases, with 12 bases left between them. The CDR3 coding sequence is TGTGCCATCAGTGAGTCAGGGGGTTTAGGCTATGGCTACACCTTC. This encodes CAISESGGLGYGYTF.

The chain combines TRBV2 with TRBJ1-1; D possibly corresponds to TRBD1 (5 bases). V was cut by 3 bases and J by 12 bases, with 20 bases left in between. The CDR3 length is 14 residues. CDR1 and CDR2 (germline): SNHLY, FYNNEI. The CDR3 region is CASSDVRVVSEPFF. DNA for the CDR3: TGTGCCAGCAGTGACGTCAGGGTAGTATCCGAACCTTTCTTT. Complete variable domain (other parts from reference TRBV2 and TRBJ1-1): EPEVTQTPSHQVTQMGQEVILRCVPISNHLYFYWYRQILGQKVEFLVSFYNNEISEKSEIFDDQFSVERPDGSNFTLKIRSTKLEDSAMYFCASSDVRVVSEPFFGQGTRLTVV.

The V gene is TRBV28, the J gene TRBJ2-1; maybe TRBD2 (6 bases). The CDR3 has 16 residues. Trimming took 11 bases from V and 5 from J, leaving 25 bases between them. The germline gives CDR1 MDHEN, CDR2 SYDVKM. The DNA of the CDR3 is TGTGCCTCCCGCGCCCTCACTAGCCGCGCAAACAATGAGCAGTTCTTC. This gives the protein CASRALTSRANNEQFF.

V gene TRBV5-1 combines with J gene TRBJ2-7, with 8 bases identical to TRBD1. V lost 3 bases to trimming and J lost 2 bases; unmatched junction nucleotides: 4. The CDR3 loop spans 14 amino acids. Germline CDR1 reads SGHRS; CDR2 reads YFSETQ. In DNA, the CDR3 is TGCGCCAGCAGCTGGGGGACAGGCGCCTACGAGCAGTACTTC. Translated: CASSWGTGAYEQYF. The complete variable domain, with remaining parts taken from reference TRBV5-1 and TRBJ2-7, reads KAGVTQTPRYLIKTRGQQVTLSCSPISGHRSVSWYQQTPGQGLQFLFEYFSETQRNKGNFPGRFSGRQFSNSRSEMNVSTLELGDSALYLCASSWGTGAYEQYFGPGTRLTVT.

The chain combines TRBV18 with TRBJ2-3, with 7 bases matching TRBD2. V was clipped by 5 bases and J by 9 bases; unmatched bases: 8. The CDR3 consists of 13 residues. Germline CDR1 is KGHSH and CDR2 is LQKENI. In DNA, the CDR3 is TGTGCCAGCTCAGCCCGGGGGGAGGAAACGCAGTATTTT. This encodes CASSARGEETQYF.

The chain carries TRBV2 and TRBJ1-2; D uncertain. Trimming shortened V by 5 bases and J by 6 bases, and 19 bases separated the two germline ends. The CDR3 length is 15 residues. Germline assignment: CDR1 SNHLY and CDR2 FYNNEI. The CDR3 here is CASSRRPRGMNGYTF. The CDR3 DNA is TGTGCCAGCAGTAGGAGACCTAGAGGAATGAATGGCTACACCTTC.

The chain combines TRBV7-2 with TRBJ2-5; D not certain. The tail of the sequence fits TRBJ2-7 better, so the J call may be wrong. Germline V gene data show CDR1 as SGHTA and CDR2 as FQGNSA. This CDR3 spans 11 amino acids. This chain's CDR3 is CASSSHVEQYF. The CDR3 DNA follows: TGTGCCAGCAGCTCCCACGTCGAGCAGTACTTC.

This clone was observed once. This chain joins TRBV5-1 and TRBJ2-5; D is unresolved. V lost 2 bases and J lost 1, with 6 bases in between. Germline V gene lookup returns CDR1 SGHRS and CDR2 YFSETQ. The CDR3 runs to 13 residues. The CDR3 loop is CASSFTPQETQYF. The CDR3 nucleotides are TGCGCCAGCAGCTTTACTCCCCAAGAGACCCAGTACTTC.

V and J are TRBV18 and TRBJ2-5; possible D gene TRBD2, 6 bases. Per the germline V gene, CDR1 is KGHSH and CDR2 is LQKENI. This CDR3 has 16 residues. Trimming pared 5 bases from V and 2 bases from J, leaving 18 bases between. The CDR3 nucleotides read TGTGCCAGCTCATCATACGGGACTGCTTCGCAAGAGACCCAGTACTTC. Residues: CASSSYGTASQETQYF.

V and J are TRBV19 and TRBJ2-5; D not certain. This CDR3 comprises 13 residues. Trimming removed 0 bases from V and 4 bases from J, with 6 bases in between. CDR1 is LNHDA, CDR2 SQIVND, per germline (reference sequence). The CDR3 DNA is TGTGCCAGTAGTATAGAGGGCATAGAGACCCAGTACTTC. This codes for CASSIEGIETQYF.

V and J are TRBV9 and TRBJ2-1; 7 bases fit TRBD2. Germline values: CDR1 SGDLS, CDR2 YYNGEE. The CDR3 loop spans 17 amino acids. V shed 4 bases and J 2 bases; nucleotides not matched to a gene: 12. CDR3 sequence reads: CASSLQGTSAPYNEQFF. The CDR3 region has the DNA TGTGCCAGCAGCCTCCAGGGAACTAGCGCTCCCTACAATGAGCAGTTCTTC. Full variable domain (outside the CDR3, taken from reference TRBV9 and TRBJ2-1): DSGVTQTPKHLITATGQRVTLRCSPRSGDLSVYWYQQSLDQGLQFLIQYYNGEERAKGNILERFSAQQFPDLHSELNLSSLELGDSALYFCASSLQGTSAPYNEQFFGPGTRLTVL.

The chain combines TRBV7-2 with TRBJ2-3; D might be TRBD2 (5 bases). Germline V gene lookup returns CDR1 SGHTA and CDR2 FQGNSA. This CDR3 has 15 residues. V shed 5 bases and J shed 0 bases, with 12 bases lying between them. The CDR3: CASSKRTASTDTQYF. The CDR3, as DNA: TGTGCCAGCAGCAAGAGGACTGCTAGCACAGATACGCAGTATTTT.

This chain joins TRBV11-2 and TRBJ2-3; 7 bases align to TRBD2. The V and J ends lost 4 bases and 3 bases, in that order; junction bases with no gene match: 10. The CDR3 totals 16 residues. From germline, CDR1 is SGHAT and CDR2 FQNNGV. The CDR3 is CASSSQAGRGTDTQYF. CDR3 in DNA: TGTGCCAGCAGCTCTCAAGCGGGACGAGGGACAGATACGCAGTATTTT.